This T cell receptor (beta chain) originates from a study of T cells after yellow fever vaccination. Study-wide background: SMART-Seq v4 Ultra Low Input served to prepare low-cell-number fractions. Study results and caveats: Most clones from primary vaccination resurfaced after the booster (roughly 96% CD4, 75% to 90% CD8).

Of note for this clonotype: What it binds is not known.

V gave up 0 bases and J gave up 4 bases; unmatched junction bases: 8. CDR1 ENHRY and CDR2 SYGVKD come from the germline V gene. The CDR3 covers 16 residues. The authors made TCR cDNA by 5'RACE template switching, adding a universal primer site and UMIs. TCRdb re-derived calls from the 5' RACE reads in MiXCR, one entry per CDR3 protein. The sample records around 530,000 distinct CDR3 sequences, less than 20% being singletons. V gene TRBV10-3 combines with J gene TRBJ1-2, with 7 bases aligning to TRBD1. This sample comprised PBMCs, obtained about 5 days after the first yellow fever vaccination. The receptor was isolated from a man aged 18 to 35 who received the YFV17D yellow fever vaccine. In nucleotides, the CDR3 is TGTGCCATCAGTGAGTCGTACAGGGGATACGGCTATGGCTACACCTTC. Translating gives CAISESYRGYGYGYTF.